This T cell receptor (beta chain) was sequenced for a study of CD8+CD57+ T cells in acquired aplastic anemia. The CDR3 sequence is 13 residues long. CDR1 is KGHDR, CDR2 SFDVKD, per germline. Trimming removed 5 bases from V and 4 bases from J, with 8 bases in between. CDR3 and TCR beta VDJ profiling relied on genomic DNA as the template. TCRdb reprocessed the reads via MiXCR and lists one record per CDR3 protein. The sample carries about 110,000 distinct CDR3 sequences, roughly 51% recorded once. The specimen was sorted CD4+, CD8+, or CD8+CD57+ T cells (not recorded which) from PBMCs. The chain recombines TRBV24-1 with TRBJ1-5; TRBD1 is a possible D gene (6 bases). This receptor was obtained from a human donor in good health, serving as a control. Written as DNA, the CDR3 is TGTGCCACCAGTGCCCAGGGGAATCAGCCCCAGCATTTT. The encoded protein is CATSAQGNQPQHF.